The subject of this entry is one T cell receptor (beta chain). The sample comes from a study of T cell responses to AZD1222 COVID-19 vaccine. Deletions cut 2 bases from V and 8 bases from J, with 15 bases between. The CDR3 totals 14 residues. Germline CDR1 and CDR2: LNHDA and SQIVND (reference sequence). TCRdb's table, derived via immunoSEQ multiplex PCR, lists solely in-frame clones and lacks some. The table has about 110,000 clones, around 91% seen once. The sequenced sample was peripheral blood, obtained 28 days after the second AZD1222 dose. The origin of this receptor is an adult who received the AZD1222 COVID-19 vaccine. The rearrangement links TRBV19 to TRBJ1-2; the D gene is possibly TRBD1 (6 bases). This CDR3 is CASSITQGRGGYTF. The CDR3 DNA is TGTGCCAGTAGTATAACTCAGGGGAGAGGCGGCTACACCTTC.